This entry lists 28 T cell receptor beta chains sequenced from one sample in a study of control samples from healthy donors and cancer patients. The protocol was immunoSEQ multiplex PCR, while the TCRdb copy is restricted to in-frame clones and leaves out a portion. Altogether more than 80,000 clones are present, 90% to 95% being singletons, with the ten largest covering 8% to 9.5%. The source material was blood. These receptors were collected from a man aged 18 to 29 in good health.

The gene calls are TRBV11-3 and TRBJ1-5; tentatively, D is TRBD1 (5 bases). The CDR3 is made up of 15 amino acids. Germline loops: CDR1 SGHNT, CDR2 YENEEA. V lost 3 bases and J lost 6, with 15 bases in between. CDR3 protein: CASSFLPRVGQPQHF. CDR3 bases: TGTGCCAGCAGCTTTCTTCCCAGGGTTGGTCAGCCCCAGCATTTT.

This sequence joins TRBV7-9 and TRBJ1-2; tentatively, D is TRBD1 (5 bases). The germline CDR1 and CDR2 sequences are SEHNR and FQNEAQ (reference sequence). The germline V and J ends were trimmed by 6 bases and 3 bases, with 14 bases remaining between them. There are 14 residues in the CDR3. CDR3 sequence reads: CASRSGAADYGYTF. The CDR3 DNA reads TGTGCCAGCAGGTCCGGGGCGGCGGACTATGGCTACACCTTC. The full variable domain, in which reference TRBV7-9 and TRBJ1-2 provide the parts outside the CDR3, is DTGVSQNPRHKITKRGQNVTFRCDPISEHNRLYWYRQTLGQGPEFLTYFQNEAQLEKSRLLSDRFSAERPKGSFSTLEIQRTEQGDSAMYLCASRSGAADYGYTFGSGTRLTVV.

This chain connects TRBV7-9 to TRBJ2-7; 8 positions agree with TRBD1. The CDR3 is 14 amino acids. With V trimmed by 3 bases and J by 2 bases, 3 bases remained unmatched. Germline loops: CDR1 SEHNR, CDR2 FQNEAQ (reference sequence). CDR3 DNA sequence: TGTGCCAGCAGCTTCGGACAGGGACCCTACGAGCAGTACTTC. Its translation is CASSFGQGPYEQYF.

The V gene is TRBV4-2, the J gene TRBJ2-3; perhaps TRBD2 as D (7 bases). The CDR3 consists of 16 residues. The V gene lost 0 bases and the J gene lost 1 base, with 11 bases spanning the gap. The germline gives CDR1 LGHNA, CDR2 YNFKEQ. The CDR3 DNA follows: TGTGCCAGCAGCCAAGAGGGGGGGCCCGGCACAGATACGCAGTATTTT. It codes for CASSQEGGPGTDTQYF.

The genes are TRBV12-5 and TRBJ2-1; a possible D gene is TRBD2 (6 bases). The CDR3 is 17 amino acids. Trimming shortened V by 9 bases and J by 9 bases, and 30 bases separated the two germline ends. The V gene's germline CDR1 is LGHNT and CDR2 FRNRAP. This CDR3 reads CASRSEYSGINGSEQFF. The CDR3 DNA reads TGTGCTAGCCGAAGCGAGTATAGCGGAATAAATGGTAGTGAGCAGTTCTTC.

The chain has TRBV3-1 (or the pseudogene TRBV3-2) and TRBJ1-4; D unclear. The CDR3 is 13 residues long. Between the trimmed V and J ends, which lost 0 bases and 5 bases, there was a span of 4 bases. Germline CDR1 and CDR2: LGHDT and YNNKEL (reference sequence). The CDR3 spells CASSQELNEKLFF. DNA for the CDR3: TGTGCCAGCAGCCAAGAACTAAATGAAAAACTGTTTTTT.

The V and J genes are TRBV7-3 and TRBJ1-1, with D maybe TRBD1 (5 bases). Germline V gene sequence: CDR1 SGHTA, CDR2 FQGTGA. Trimming left V 5 bases short and J 6 bases short, with 13 bases between. This CDR3 is 13 amino acids long. The CDR3 reads CASSPQGSAEAFF. Written as DNA, the CDR3 is TGTGCCAGCAGCCCCCAGGGAAGCGCTGAAGCTTTCTTT.

V is TRBV5-1 and J is TRBJ2-3; D is ambiguous. CDR3 length equals 15 residues. Between the trimmed V and J ends, which lost 0 bases and 6 bases, there was a span of 14 bases. CDR1 is SGHRS, CDR2 YFSETQ, per germline. The CDR3 spells CASSLGGLSLDTQYF. CDR3 coding DNA: TGCGCCAGCAGCTTGGGTGGCTTATCTCTGGATACGCAGTATTTT.

The chain links TRBV7-3 to TRBJ2-7, with D maybe TRBD2 (6 bases). Germline CDR1 and CDR2: SGHTA and FQGTGA. The CDR3 runs to 15 residues. The V end lost 2 bases, the J end lost 2 bases, and 13 bases lay between the germline ends. Here the CDR3 reads CASSLYAGPTYEQYF. The CDR3 DNA follows: TGTGCCAGCAGCTTATATGCGGGACCTACCTACGAGCAGTACTTC.

V usage is TRBV5-4 and J usage is TRBJ1-2; D not resolved. This CDR3 spans 13 amino acids. Germline assignment: CDR1 SGHNT and CDR2 YYREEE (reference sequence). V was shortened by 5 bases and J by 8 bases, with 16 bases between the two germline ends. The CDR3 bases are TGTGCCAGCAGTTCTGGGGATAGGGTGGGCTACACCTTC. Translating it yields CASSSGDRVGYTF.

This clone was counted a single time. The chain recombines TRBV3-1 (or the pseudogene TRBV3-2) with TRBJ1-2; possible D gene TRBD1, 6 bases. CDR1 is LGHDT, CDR2 YNNKEL, per germline (reference sequence). Trimming stripped 3 bases from V and 6 bases from J, with 20 bases between. This CDR3 contains 16 residues. CDR3: CASSQTYLGGSHGYTF. The CDR3 coding sequence is TGTGCCAGCAGCCAGACATATCTAGGGGGATCCCATGGCTACACCTTC.

A single count supports this clone. The chain is built from TRBV6-1 and TRBJ1-1, with D hard to call. The CDR3 covers 13 residues. The germline V and J ends were trimmed by 2 bases and 1 base, with 5 bases remaining between them. Germline V gene lookup returns CDR1 MNHNS and CDR2 SASEGT. The CDR3 DNA is TGTGCCAGCAGTGAATGGGAGAACACTGAAGCTTTCTTT. It yields the protein CASSEWENTEAFF.

A remark on this clone: Sequence at one end of the junction differs from germline and may be a read error. The rearrangement links TRBV7-7 to TRBJ1-6; 7 bases agree with TRBD1. In germline, CDR1 is SSHAT, CDR2 FNYEAQ (reference sequence). The CDR3 is 19 amino acids. The CDR3 loop reads CASSLSGHRGGKDNSPLHF. Written as DNA, the CDR3 is TGTGCTAGCAGCTTATCGGGCCACAGGGGCGGGAAGGATAATTCACCCCTCCACTTT. Combining the CDR3 with reference TRBV7-7 and TRBJ1-6 gives the whole variable domain GAGVSQSPRYKVTKRGQDVTLRCDPISSHATLYWYQQALGQGPEFLTYFNYEAQPDKSGLPSDRFSAERPEGSISTLTIQRTEQRDSAMYRCASSLSGHRGGKDNSPLHFGNGTRLTVT.

The chain recombines TRBV27 with TRBJ2-2; D may be TRBD1 (6 bases). CDR3 length: 13 amino acids. Trimming left V 6 bases short and J 5 bases short, with 10 bases between. Germline V gives CDR1 MNHEY, CDR2 SMNVEV (reference sequence). The CDR3 nucleotides are TGTGCCAGCAGCCTAACAGGGACCGGGGAGCTGTTTTTT. It encodes CASSLTGTGELFF.

V and J are TRBV20-1 and TRBJ1-2, with TRBD1 as a possible D gene (6 bases). Trimming stripped 3 bases from V and 7 bases from J, with 15 bases between. The length of the CDR3 is 13 residues. Looked up from germline, CDR1 is DFQATT and CDR2 is SNEGSKA (reference sequence). The CDR3 DNA follows: TGCAGTGCTAGTTACAGGGACGTGGGTGGCTACACCTTC. The encoded protein is CSASYRDVGGYTF.

In DNA form, the CDR3 reads TGTGCCAGCAGCCAAGAGGTTGGAAACATTCAGTACTTC. Residues: CASSQEVGNIQYF. The chain couples TRBV14 to TRBJ2-4; no clear D. Trimming removed 0 bases at V and 6 bases at J, with 6 bases between. The length of the CDR3 is 13 residues. The germline gives CDR1 SGHDN, CDR2 FVKESK.

CDR3 amino acids: CASVSDGGLRTYEQYF. The CDR3, as DNA: TGTGCCAGCGTGTCGGACGGGGGGTTAAGGACCTACGAGCAGTACTTC. The chain recombines TRBV2 with TRBJ2-7; TRBD2 aligns across 7 bases. V trimming: 8 bases; J trimming: 2 bases; junction bases outside the gene matches: 15. The CDR3 sequence is 16 residues long. From germline, CDR1 is SNHLY and CDR2 FYNNEI.

V gene TRBV14 combines with J gene TRBJ1-3; D perhaps matches TRBD1 (5 bases). V was cut by 4 bases and J by 3 bases, with 16 bases left in between. The CDR3 loop spans 16 amino acids. Germline CDR1 reads SGHDN; CDR2 reads FVKESK. The chain's CDR3 is CASSLLGGDYGNTIYF. CDR3 nucleotide sequence: TGTGCCAGCAGCCTTCTCGGGGGGGATTATGGAAACACCATATATTTT.

This clone was seen only a few times. The rearrangement uses TRBV5-1 and TRBJ1-2; D may be TRBD1 (5 bases). This CDR3 has 11 residues. Between the trimmed V and J ends, which lost 4 bases and 7 bases, there was a span of 8 bases. Germline-derived CDR1 and CDR2 are SGHRS and YFSETQ. The CDR3 region is CASSGAGGYTF. The CDR3 DNA reads as TGCGCCAGCAGCGGGGCGGGTGGCTACACCTTC.

This rearrangement joins TRBV9 to TRBJ1-2; D gene unclear. V gave up 3 bases and J gave up 1 base, with 7 bases separating them. Per the germline V gene, CDR1 is SGDLS and CDR2 is YYNGEE. The CDR3 extends over 13 amino acids. The DNA for the CDR3 is TGTGCCAGCAGCGGCACGGGTAACTATGGCTACACCTTC. It codes for CASSGTGNYGYTF.

The chain recombines TRBV18 with TRBJ1-5, with D hard to call. Germline CDR1 KGHSH, CDR2 LQKENI. Trimming removed 2 bases at V and 0 bases at J, with 11 bases between. The CDR3 contains 16 residues. CDR3 in amino acids: CASSPSSGVSNQPQHF. The CDR3 DNA reads TGTGCCAGCTCACCAAGTAGCGGGGTTAGCAATCAGCCCCAGCATTTT.

This clone was detected once. This chain links TRBV7-6 with TRBJ2-3; TRBD2 aligns across 14 bases. This CDR3 contains 20 residues. V dropped 5 bases and J dropped 5; count of bases not matched to a gene: 18. Germline V gives CDR1 SGHVS, CDR2 FNYEAQ. The CDR3 spells CASSRPVGTSGSLVIDTQYF. CDR3 DNA sequence: TGTGCCAGCAGCCGCCCTGTCGGGACTAGCGGGAGTTTGGTTATAGATACGCAGTATTTT.

The V gene is TRBV6-1, the J gene TRBJ1-5, with D unresolved. CDR3 length equals 13 residues. The ends were cut back, 3 bases at V and 6 bases at J, with 9 bases in the middle. Germline CDR1 is MNHNS and CDR2 is SASEGT. The CDR3 reads CASSEGMIQPQHF. CDR3 bases: TGTGCCAGCAGTGAGGGAATGATTCAGCCCCAGCATTTT.

The chain links TRBV11-2 to TRBJ1-1, with D possibly being TRBD1 (6 bases). This CDR3 contains 12 residues. Germline V gene data show CDR1 as SGHAT and CDR2 as FQNNGV. V dropped 0 bases and J dropped 8 bases, with 7 bases sitting between them. The CDR3: CASSLDGTEAFF. CDR3 DNA sequence: TGTGCCAGCAGCTTAGACGGGACAGAAGCTTTCTTT.

The gene calls are TRBV4-2 and TRBJ2-1, with TRBD2 matching 9 bases. Trimming took 1 base from V and 4 from J; bases not matched to a gene: 5. The CDR3 covers 16 residues. Germline CDR1 LGHNA, CDR2 YNFKEQ. As DNA, the CDR3 is TGTGCCAGCAGCCAAGGAGGCGGGGGGGAGTACAATGAGCAGTTCTTC. Its protein product is CASSQGGGGEYNEQFF.

The gene calls are TRBV6-5 and TRBJ1-2; tentative D call: TRBD1 (5 bases). Germline V gene sequence: CDR1 MNHEY, CDR2 SVGAGI. This CDR3 has 13 amino acids. Trimming took off 7 bases at V and 7 bases at J, with 16 bases between the two ends. CDR3 amino acids: CASTSGGVGGYTF. The CDR3 bases are TGTGCCAGCACCTCGGGAGGGGTTGGTGGCTACACCTTC.

CDR3 residues: CASSPGGNGNQPQHF. For the CDR3, the DNA is TGTGCCAGCAGCCCCGGGGGAAATGGAAATCAGCCCCAGCATTTT. This chain uses TRBV6-5 with TRBJ1-5, with D tentatively TRBD1 (5 bases). There are 15 residues in the CDR3. Trimming took off 6 bases at V and 4 bases at J, with 16 bases between the two ends. From germline, CDR1 is MNHEY and CDR2 SVGAGI.

The rearrangement joins TRBV11-2 to TRBJ2-7, with 10 bases lining up with TRBD1. V lost 3 bases to trimming and J lost 2 bases; unmatched junction nucleotides: 1. CDR3 length: 14 amino acids. Germline CDR1 reads SGHAT; CDR2 reads FQNNGV. The CDR3 DNA follows: TGTGCCAGCAGCTTGGGGACAGGGGCCTACGAGCAGTACTTC. Its protein is CASSLGTGAYEQYF.